This passage covers 32 T cell receptor beta chains from one sample sequenced in a study of blood T cell repertoires in COVID-19. Produced via immunoSEQ multiplex PCR; TCRdb's table is partial and in-frame only. The sample has over 150,000 clones; 80% are singletons. The sequenced material came from PBMCs or T cells enriched from blood (not recorded which). These receptors came from a woman between 55 and 75 years old who had recovered from COVID-19.

This chain uses TRBV24-1 with TRBJ2-5, with TRBD2 as a possible D gene (6 bases). Trimming removed 7 bases at V and 5 bases at J, with 10 bases between. From germline, CDR1 is KGHDR and CDR2 SFDVKD. There are 12 residues in the CDR3. The DNA of the CDR3 is TGTGCCACCAGCCCTGGGGGGGAGACCCAGTACTTC. Protein product: CATSPGGETQYF.

The chain uses TRBV29-1 and TRBJ1-5, with D hard to call. V was shortened by 4 bases and J by 4 bases, with 11 bases between the two germline ends. This CDR3 contains 13 residues. Germline V gene sequence: CDR1 SQVTM, CDR2 ANQGSEA. CDR3 region: CSVGEFANQPQHF. The CDR3 bases are TGCAGCGTTGGCGAGTTTGCGAATCAGCCCCAGCATTTT. Based on the CDR3 plus reference TRBV29-1 and TRBJ1-5, the full variable domain is SAVISQKPSRDICQRGTSLTIQCQVDSQVTMMFWYRQQPGQSLTLIATANQGSEATYESGFVIDKFPISRPNLTFSTLTVSNMSPEDSSIYLCSVGEFANQPQHFGDGTRLSIL.

This clone has more than one count but fewer than ten. This specimen includes other DNA sequences encoding the same CDR3. The V call is TRBV5-1, the J call TRBJ1-1; D call uncertain. With 2 bases removed from V and 1 base from J, the gap between germline ends came to 6 bases. The CDR3 length is 13 residues. Germline CDR1 and CDR2: SGHRS and YFSETQ. The CDR3 sequence is CASSLAGNTEAFF. The CDR3 coding sequence is TGCGCCAGCAGCTTAGCGGGGAACACTGAAGCTTTCTTT.

This sequence joins TRBV5-4 and TRBJ2-3; 13 nucleotides agree with TRBD2. CDR1 and CDR2 (germline): SGHNT, YYREEE (reference sequence). V was pared by 0 bases and J by 6 bases, with 10 bases of the junction left unmatched. The CDR3 spans 18 residues. The CDR3 sequence: CASSLAFSGTSGDDTQYF. The CDR3 DNA sequence: TGTGCCAGCAGCTTGGCTTTCTCCGGGACTAGCGGGGATGATACGCAGTATTTT.

The genes are TRBV20-1 and TRBJ1-2; the match to TRBD1 covers 9 bases. J was trimmed by 8 bases and V by 3 bases; bases with no gene match: 7. Germline CDR1 DFQATT, CDR2 SNEGSKA (reference sequence). CDR3 length: 13 residues. The CDR3 region is CSASRDRAGGYTF. As DNA, the CDR3 is TGCAGTGCTAGTAGGGACAGGGCAGGGGGCTACACCTTC.

The chain couples TRBV5-1 to TRBJ2-2; D may be TRBD1 (5 bases). The CDR3 has 16 residues. Trimming pared 1 base from V and 4 bases from J, leaving 14 bases between. Germline loops: CDR1 SGHRS, CDR2 YFSETQ. CDR3 amino acids: CASSLISRGITGELFF. The CDR3 DNA reads TGCGCCAGCAGCTTGATTTCAAGGGGTATCACCGGGGAGCTGTTTTTT.

The J gene is TRBJ2-5, the V gene TRBV27; 11 bases fit TRBD2. CDR3 length: 15 amino acids. The V gene's germline CDR1 is MNHEY and CDR2 SMNVEV (reference sequence). With V trimmed by 5 bases and J by 5 bases, 7 bases remained unmatched. Here the CDR3 reads CASSQLAGVSETQYF. In DNA, the CDR3 is TGTGCCAGCAGTCAACTAGCGGGGGTCTCGGAGACCCAGTACTTC.

V usage is TRBV18 and J usage is TRBJ2-5, with TRBD1 matching over 10 bases. The CDR3 extends over 14 amino acids. Germline V gene sequence: CDR1 KGHSH, CDR2 LQKENI. The V gene end was trimmed by 5 bases and the J gene end by 5 bases; junction bases not matched to a gene: 5. Here the CDR3 reads CASSRQGADETQYF. In nucleotides, the CDR3 is TGTGCCAGCTCAAGACAGGGGGCGGATGAGACCCAGTACTTC.

The chain joins TRBV23-1 to TRBJ2-5; 8 bases line up with TRBD1. TRBV23-1 is an ORF; its function is uncertain. This CDR3 region has 13 residues. CDR3 residues: CVRGQGSQETQYF. Here the CDR3 DNA reads TGCGTCCGTGGACAGGGTAGCCAAGAGACCCAGTACTTC.

V is TRBV2 and J is TRBJ1-5; TRBD1 matches 7 bases. The CDR3 has 13 residues. Trimming cost V 6 bases and J 7 bases; bases outside gene matches: 6. The germline V gene has CDR1 SNHLY and CDR2 FYNNEI. The CDR3 DNA follows: TGTGCCAGCAGAGAACAGGGGCCGCAGCCCCAGCATTTT. This gives the protein CASREQGPQPQHF.

J is TRBJ2-6 and V is TRBV6-7; tentatively, D is TRBD1 (6 bases). TRBV6-7 is an ORF, with its function uncertain. V lost 2 bases, J lost 0 bases, and 26 bases lay in between. CDR3 size: 22 residues. CDR3 nucleotides: TGTGCCAGCAGTTACGGGATACAGCCTAGAACAGGGTTTAGCTCTGGGGCCAACGTCCTGACTTTC. Protein product: CASSYGIQPRTGFSSGANVLTF.

The chain has TRBV18 and TRBJ1-6, with D perhaps matching TRBD1 (5 bases). This CDR3 contains 14 residues. Germline V gene sequence: CDR1 KGHSH, CDR2 LQKENI. V lost 2 bases, J lost 10 bases, and 12 bases lay in between. The CDR3 reads CASSPGPGRSPLHF. The CDR3 nucleotides are TGTGCCAGCTCACCAGGTCCAGGGAGGTCACCCCTCCACTTT.

This clone was seen just once. The CDR3 coding sequence is TGTGCCAGCAGCTTCGTGGTGCAGCTAGATGGCTACACCTTC. It translates to CASSFVVQLDGYTF. The rearrangement uses TRBV7-2 and TRBJ1-2, with D hard to call. V was pared by 3 bases and J by 6 bases, with 14 bases between. The length of the CDR3 is 14 residues. CDR1 is SGHTA and CDR2 is FQGNSA in the germline V gene. The entire variable domain, with the rest obtained from reference TRBV7-2 and TRBJ1-2, is as follows: GAGVSQSPSNKVTEKGKDVELRCDPISGHTALYWYRQSLGQGLEFLIYFQGNSAPDKSGLPSDRFSAERTGGSVSTLTIQRTQQEDSAVYLCASSFVVQLDGYTFGSGTRLTVV.

This chain links TRBV5-1 with TRBJ2-3; 9 bases fit TRBD1. Per the germline V gene, CDR1 is SGHRS and CDR2 is YFSETQ. The CDR3 has 22 residues. J lost 0 bases, V lost 3 bases, and 23 bases had no gene match. The CDR3 sequence: CASSSGQGLTRDSALSTDTQYF. The CDR3 nucleotides read TGCGCCAGCAGCTCGGGACAGGGATTGACAAGGGATTCCGCACTAAGCACAGATACGCAGTATTTT.

The J gene is TRBJ2-7, the V gene TRBV4-1; D might be TRBD1 (6 bases). The V end was cut by 0 bases, the J end by 6 bases, with 9 bases between. The CDR3 contains 13 residues. The V gene's germline CDR1 is MGHRA and CDR2 YSYEKL. Written as DNA, the CDR3 is TGCGCCAGCAGCCAAGATCAGGGGAGCGAGCAGTACTTC. As protein: CASSQDQGSEQYF.

The gene calls are TRBV12-1 and TRBJ1-5. TRBV12-1 is shown as a pseudogene. The CDR3 runs to 16 residues. The DNA of the CDR3 is TGTGCCAGCAGCCCACGGGGGGGCCTTTTCAGGCAGCCCCAGCATTTT. It yields the protein CASSPRGGLFRQPQHF.

The chain links TRBV18 to TRBJ1-2; D remains ambiguous. From germline, CDR1 is KGHSH and CDR2 LQKENI. This CDR3 has 15 residues. The germline V and J ends were trimmed by 0 bases and 2 bases, with 10 bases remaining between them. The CDR3 is CASSPPSQANYGYTF. The DNA of the CDR3 is TGTGCCAGCTCACCACCAAGTCAGGCAAACTATGGCTACACCTTC.

V gene TRBV2 combines with J gene TRBJ2-2; 8 bases map to TRBD2. CDR1 is SNHLY and CDR2 is FYNNEI in the germline V gene. Trimming removed 3 bases from V and 1 base from J; junction bases left unmatched: 1. The CDR3 loop spans 15 amino acids. CDR3 nucleotide sequence: TGTGCCAGCAGTGATAGCGGGGAGAACACCGGGGAGCTGTTTTTT. This translates into CASSDSGENTGELFF.

A single count supports this clone. The J gene is TRBJ2-5, the V gene TRBV27; 11 bases are shared with TRBD2. The germline gives CDR1 MNHEY, CDR2 SMNVEV (reference sequence). With V trimmed by 6 bases and J by 5 bases, 5 bases remained unmatched. CDR3 length: 14 amino acids. CDR3 amino acids: CASSPLAGVETQYF. CDR3 nucleotide sequence: TGTGCCAGCAGCCCACTAGCGGGGGTCGAGACCCAGTACTTC.

The chain couples TRBV12-5 to TRBJ2-7; 8 bases fit TRBD1. Germline V CDR1 and CDR2: LGHNT, FRNRAP. This CDR3 is built from 17 residues. Trimming took 6 bases from V and 0 from J; bases not matched to a gene: 13. As DNA, the CDR3 is TGTGCTAGTGGGCCCCCAGGGGGCCGGACCAGCTCCTACGAGCAGTACTTC. This sequence encodes CASGPPGGRTSSYEQYF. Combining the CDR3 with reference TRBV12-5 and TRBJ2-7 gives the whole variable domain DARVTQTPRHKVTEMGQEVTMRCQPILGHNTVFWYRQTMMQGLELLAYFRNRAPLDDSGMPKDRFSAEMPDATLATLKIQPSEPRDSAVYFCASGPPGGRTSSYEQYFGPGTRLTVT.

V and J are TRBV27 and TRBJ2-1; 8 positions match TRBD1. The CDR3 is made up of 15 amino acids. Trimming removed 1 base from V and 4 bases from J; junction bases left unmatched: 3. Germline V CDR1 and CDR2: MNHEY, SMNVEV (reference sequence). The CDR3 sequence is CASSLFQGAYNEQFF. DNA of the CDR3: TGTGCCAGCAGTTTATTCCAGGGGGCTTACAATGAGCAGTTCTTC.

In DNA form, the CDR3 reads TGTGCCAGTAAAGACAGGGGTGGGAACAGCAATCAGCCCCAGCATTTT. It is translated as CASKDRGGNSNQPQHF. The gene calls are TRBV19 and TRBJ1-5, with 8 bases identical to TRBD1. This CDR3 contains 16 residues. Germline CDR1 reads LNHDA; CDR2 reads SQIVND (reference sequence). Trimming cost V 7 bases and J 1 base; bases outside gene matches: 9.

The count of this clone is one. The V gene is TRBV29-1, the J gene TRBJ2-7; no clear D. V lost 4 bases and J 1 base, leaving 11 bases between the germline ends. The CDR3 totals 13 residues. CDR1 is SQVTM and CDR2 is ANQGSEA in the germline V gene. The CDR3 nucleotides are TGCAGCGTTGTGTTAACGGTGTCCTACGAGCAGTACTTC. This gives the protein CSVVLTVSYEQYF.

The V call is TRBV29-1, the J call TRBJ1-3; 7 nucleotides match TRBD1. J was trimmed by 0 bases and V by 5 bases; bases with no gene match: 4. This CDR3 is built from 14 residues. Germline-derived CDR1 and CDR2 are SQVTM and ANQGSEA. The CDR3 is CSVLQGSSGNTIYF. The CDR3 coding sequence is TGCAGCGTTCTACAGGGGAGCTCTGGAAACACCATATATTTT.

This chain uses TRBV12-3 or TRBV12-4 with TRBJ2-7, with no clear D. The ends were cut back, 6 bases at V and 4 bases at J, with 10 bases in the middle. This CDR3 has 12 residues. The CDR3 loop reads CASSAQLYEQYF. In DNA, the CDR3 is TGTGCCAGCAGCGCACAGCTTTACGAGCAGTACTTC.

This clone was seen a handful of times. The chain carries TRBV10-2 and TRBJ1-5; TRBD1 agrees at 8 bases. Germline V gene data show CDR1 as WSHSY and CDR2 as SAAADI. CDR3 length equals 14 residues. V was clipped by 6 bases and J by 3 bases; unmatched bases: 4. The CDR3, as DNA: TGCGCCAGCAGAGAGGGACAGGTCAATCAGCCCCAGCATTTT. This translates into CASREGQVNQPQHF.

This clone occurred a few times. The chain carries TRBV27 and TRBJ2-7, with 8 positions matching TRBD1. The germline CDR1 and CDR2 sequences are MNHEY and SMNVEV (reference sequence). V lost 5 bases to trimming and J lost 3 bases; unmatched junction nucleotides: 6. The CDR3 totals 14 residues. This CDR3 is CASSPPGQVYEQYF. CDR3 coding DNA: TGTGCCAGCAGTCCCCCGGGACAGGTCTACGAGCAGTACTTC.

The rearrangement links TRBV6-5 to TRBJ2-2, with 7 bases lining up with TRBD2. Germline V gives CDR1 MNHEY, CDR2 SVGAGI. The J segment lost 1 base and the V segment lost 2 bases, leaving 4 bases of the junction unmatched. CDR3 length: 16 residues. CDR3 loop: CASSYGAGENTGELFF. The CDR3, as DNA: TGTGCCAGCAGTTACGGGGCGGGAGAGAACACCGGGGAGCTGTTTTTT.

V is TRBV20-1 and J is TRBJ2-7; D perhaps matches TRBD1 (6 bases). CDR3 length: 13 residues. V lost 3 bases to trimming and J lost 3 bases, with 12 bases between them. CDR1 DFQATT and CDR2 SNEGSKA come from the germline V gene (reference sequence). CDR3 bases: TGCAGTGCTAGTCCGCAGGGGTACTACGAGCAGTACTTC. Amino acid sequence: CSASPQGYYEQYF.

This clone was detected only a few times. This chain uses TRBV5-4 with TRBJ2-7, with TRBD1 matching 9 bases. V was pared by 0 bases and J by 7 bases, with 5 bases of the junction left unmatched. This CDR3 is 14 amino acids long. The germline gives CDR1 SGHNT, CDR2 YYREEE (reference sequence). CDR3 region: CASSLGDRAGEQYF. CDR3 in DNA: TGTGCCAGCAGCTTGGGGGACAGGGCGGGAGAGCAGTACTTC.

The genes are TRBV4-1 and TRBJ2-1, with 12 bases lining up with TRBD2. Germline V CDR1 and CDR2: MGHRA, YSYEKL. This CDR3 contains 16 residues. V shed 0 bases and J 9 bases; nucleotides not matched to a gene: 6. CDR3 in amino acids: CASSQESPSGGGEQFF. CDR3 in DNA: TGCGCCAGCAGCCAAGAAAGCCCTAGCGGGGGGGGTGAGCAGTTCTTC.

V gene TRBV7-2 combines with J gene TRBJ2-4, with D tentatively TRBD2 (6 bases). The CDR3 sequence is 15 residues long. Germline values: CDR1 SGHTA, CDR2 FQGNSA. V was clipped by 0 bases and J by 0 bases, with 6 bases between them. The CDR3 protein is CASSLAGGAKNIQYF. CDR3 coding DNA: TGTGCCAGCAGCTTAGCGGGGGGAGCCAAAAACATTCAGTACTTC. The full variable domain, completed using reference TRBV7-2 and TRBJ2-4, is GAGVSQSPSNKVTEKGKDVELRCDPISGHTALYWYRQSLGQGLEFLIYFQGNSAPDKSGLPSDRFSAERTGGSVSTLTIQRTQQEDSAVYLCASSLAGGAKNIQYFGAGTRLSVL.